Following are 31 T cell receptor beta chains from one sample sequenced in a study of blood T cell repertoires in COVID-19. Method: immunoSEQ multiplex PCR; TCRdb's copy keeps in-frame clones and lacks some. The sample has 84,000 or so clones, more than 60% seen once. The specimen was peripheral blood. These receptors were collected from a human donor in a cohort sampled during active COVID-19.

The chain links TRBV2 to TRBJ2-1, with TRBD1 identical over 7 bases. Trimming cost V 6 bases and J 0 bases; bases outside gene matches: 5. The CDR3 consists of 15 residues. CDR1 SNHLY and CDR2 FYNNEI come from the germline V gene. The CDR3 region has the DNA TGTGCCAGCAGCCAACAGGGGAGCTCCTACAATGAGCAGTTCTTC. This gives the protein CASSQQGSSYNEQFF.

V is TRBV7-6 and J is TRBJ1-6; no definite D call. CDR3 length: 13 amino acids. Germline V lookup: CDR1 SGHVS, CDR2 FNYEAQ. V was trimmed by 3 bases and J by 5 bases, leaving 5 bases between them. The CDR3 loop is CASSFSDNSPLHF. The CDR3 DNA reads TGTGCCAGCAGCTTTTCGGATAATTCACCCCTCCACTTT. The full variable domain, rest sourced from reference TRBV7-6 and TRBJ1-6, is GAGVSQSPRYKVTKRGQDVALRCDPISGHVSLYWYRQALGQGPEFLTYFNYEAQQDKSGLPNDRFSAERPEGSISTLTIQRTEQRDSAMYRCASSFSDNSPLHFGNGTRLTVT.

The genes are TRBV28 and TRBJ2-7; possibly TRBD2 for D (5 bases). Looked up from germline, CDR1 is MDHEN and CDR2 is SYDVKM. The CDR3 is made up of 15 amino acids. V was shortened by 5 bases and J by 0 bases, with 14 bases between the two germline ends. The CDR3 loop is CASSLPGEGSYEQYF. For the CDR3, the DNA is TGTGCCAGCAGTCTGCCGGGTGAGGGCTCCTACGAGCAGTACTTC.

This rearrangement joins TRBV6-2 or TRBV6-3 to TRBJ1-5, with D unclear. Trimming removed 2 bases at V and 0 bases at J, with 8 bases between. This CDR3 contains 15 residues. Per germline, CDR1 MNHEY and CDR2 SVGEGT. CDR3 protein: CASSYGRNSNQPQHF. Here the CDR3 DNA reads TGTGCCAGCAGTTACGGCAGAAATAGCAATCAGCCCCAGCATTTT.

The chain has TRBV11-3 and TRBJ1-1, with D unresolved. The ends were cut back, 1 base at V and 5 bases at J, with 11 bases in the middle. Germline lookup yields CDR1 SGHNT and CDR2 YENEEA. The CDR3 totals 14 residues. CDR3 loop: CASSLAIGGTEAFF. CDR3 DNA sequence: TGTGCCAGCAGCTTAGCGATAGGAGGGACTGAAGCTTTCTTT.

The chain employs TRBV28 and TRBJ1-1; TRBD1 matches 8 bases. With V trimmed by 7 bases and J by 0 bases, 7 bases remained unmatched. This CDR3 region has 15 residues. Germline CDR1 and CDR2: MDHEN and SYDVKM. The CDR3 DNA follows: TGTGCCAGCATGGGCAGGGGGCTTTTGAACACTGAAGCTTTCTTT. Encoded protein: CASMGRGLLNTEAFF.

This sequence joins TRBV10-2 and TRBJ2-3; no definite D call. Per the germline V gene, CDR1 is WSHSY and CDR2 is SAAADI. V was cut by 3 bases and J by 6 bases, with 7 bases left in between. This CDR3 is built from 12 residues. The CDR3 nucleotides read TGCGCCAGCAGTGAATGGCGGGATACGCAGTATTTT. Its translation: CASSEWRDTQYF.

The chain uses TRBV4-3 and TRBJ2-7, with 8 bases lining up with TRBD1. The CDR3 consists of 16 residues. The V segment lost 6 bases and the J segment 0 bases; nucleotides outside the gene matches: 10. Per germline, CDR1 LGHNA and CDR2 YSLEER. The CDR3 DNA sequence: TGCGCCAGCAGTCAATACGGGGACAGGACCTCCTACGAGCAGTACTTC. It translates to CASSQYGDRTSYEQYF.

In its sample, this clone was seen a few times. The CDR3 loop reads CASSPGQKVEAFF. The CDR3 coding sequence is TGTGCCAGCTCACCTGGACAGAAAGTCGAAGCTTTCTTT. V gene TRBV18 combines with J gene TRBJ1-1, with D possibly being TRBD1 (6 bases). With 3 bases removed from V and 8 bases from J, the gap between germline ends came to 13 bases. This CDR3 is 13 amino acids long. The germline V gene has CDR1 KGHSH and CDR2 LQKENI.

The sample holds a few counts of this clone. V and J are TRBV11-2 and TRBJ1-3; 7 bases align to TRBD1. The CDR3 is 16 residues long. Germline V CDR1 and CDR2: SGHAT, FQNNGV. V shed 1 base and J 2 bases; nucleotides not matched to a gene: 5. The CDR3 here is CASSLGSTGAGNTIYF. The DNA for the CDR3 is TGTGCCAGCAGCTTAGGGAGTACAGGGGCTGGAAACACCATATATTTT.

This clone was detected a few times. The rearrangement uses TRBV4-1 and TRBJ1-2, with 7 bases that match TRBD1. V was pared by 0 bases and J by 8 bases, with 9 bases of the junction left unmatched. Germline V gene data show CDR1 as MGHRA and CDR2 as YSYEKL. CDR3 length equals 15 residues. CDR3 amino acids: CASSQDQGVGFGYTF. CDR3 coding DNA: TGCGCCAGCAGCCAAGACCAGGGGGTAGGTTTCGGCTACACCTTC.

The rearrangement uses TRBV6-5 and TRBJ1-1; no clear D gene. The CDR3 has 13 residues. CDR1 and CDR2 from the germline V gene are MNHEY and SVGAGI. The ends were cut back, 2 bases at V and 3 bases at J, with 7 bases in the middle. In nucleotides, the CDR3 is TGTGCCAGCAGTTACGCCCGGGACACTGAAGCTTTCTTT. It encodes CASSYARDTEAFF.

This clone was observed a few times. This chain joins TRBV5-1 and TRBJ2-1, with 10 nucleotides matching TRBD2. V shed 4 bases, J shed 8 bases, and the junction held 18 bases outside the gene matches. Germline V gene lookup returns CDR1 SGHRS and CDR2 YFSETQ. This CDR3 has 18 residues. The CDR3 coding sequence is TGCGCCAGCAGCCCGGCCCTTAGCGGGGGGACGCTTGGCGATGAGCAGTTCTTC. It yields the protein CASSPALSGGTLGDEQFF.

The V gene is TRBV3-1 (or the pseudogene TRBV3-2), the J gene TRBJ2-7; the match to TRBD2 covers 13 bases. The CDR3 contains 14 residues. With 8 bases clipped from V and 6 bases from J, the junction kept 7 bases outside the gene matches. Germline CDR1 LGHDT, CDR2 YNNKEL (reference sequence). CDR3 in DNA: TGTGCCAGCTTATCGACTAGCGGGGGGTCCGAGCAGTACTTC. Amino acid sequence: CASLSTSGGSEQYF.

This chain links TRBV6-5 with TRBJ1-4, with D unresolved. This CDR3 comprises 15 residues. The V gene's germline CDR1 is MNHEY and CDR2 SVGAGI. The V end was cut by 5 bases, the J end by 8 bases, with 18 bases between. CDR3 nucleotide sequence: TGTGCCAGCAGTCCGACGGGCGGGCGCCGAGAAAAACTGTTTTTT. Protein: CASSPTGGRREKLFF.

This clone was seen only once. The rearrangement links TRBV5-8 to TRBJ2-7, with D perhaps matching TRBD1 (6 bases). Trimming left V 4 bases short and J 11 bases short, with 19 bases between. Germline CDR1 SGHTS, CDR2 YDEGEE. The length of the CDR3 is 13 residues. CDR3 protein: CASSRDRTGGEYF. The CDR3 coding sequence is TGTGCCAGCAGCCGTGACAGGACCGGCGGCGAGTACTTC.

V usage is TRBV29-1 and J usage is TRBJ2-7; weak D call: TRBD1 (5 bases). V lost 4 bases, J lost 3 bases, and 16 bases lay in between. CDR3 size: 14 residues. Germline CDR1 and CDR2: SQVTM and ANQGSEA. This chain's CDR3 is CSVGNKGDGYEQYF. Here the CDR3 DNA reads TGCAGCGTTGGGAACAAAGGGGATGGCTACGAGCAGTACTTC.

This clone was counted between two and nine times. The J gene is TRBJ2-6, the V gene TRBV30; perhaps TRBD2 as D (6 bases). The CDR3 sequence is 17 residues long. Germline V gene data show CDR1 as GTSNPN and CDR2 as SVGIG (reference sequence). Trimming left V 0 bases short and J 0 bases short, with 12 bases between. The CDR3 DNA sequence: TGTGCCTGGAGTGTAGGGGACTCAAGCTCTGGGGCCAACGTCCTGACTTTC. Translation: CAWSVGDSSSGANVLTF.

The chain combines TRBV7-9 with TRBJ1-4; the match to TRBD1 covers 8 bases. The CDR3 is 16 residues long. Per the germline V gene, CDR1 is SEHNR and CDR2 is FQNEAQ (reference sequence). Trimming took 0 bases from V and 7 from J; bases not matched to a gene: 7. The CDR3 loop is CASSLATVTGAEKLFF. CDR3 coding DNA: TGTGCCAGCAGCTTAGCGACGGTGACAGGGGCTGAAAAACTGTTTTTT.

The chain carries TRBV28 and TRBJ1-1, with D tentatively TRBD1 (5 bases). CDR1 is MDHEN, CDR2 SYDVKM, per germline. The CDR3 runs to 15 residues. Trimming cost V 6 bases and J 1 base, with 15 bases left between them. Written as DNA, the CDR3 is TGTGCCAGCAGCTACCCCGGGGGGACGAACACTGAAGCTTTCTTT. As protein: CASSYPGGTNTEAFF.

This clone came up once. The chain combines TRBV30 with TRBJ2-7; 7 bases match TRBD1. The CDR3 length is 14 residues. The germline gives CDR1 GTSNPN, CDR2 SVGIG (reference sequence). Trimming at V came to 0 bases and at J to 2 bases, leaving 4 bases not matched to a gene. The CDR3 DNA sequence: TGTGCCTGGAGTGTTAAGGGGGCTCCCTACGAGCAGTACTTC. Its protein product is CAWSVKGAPYEQYF. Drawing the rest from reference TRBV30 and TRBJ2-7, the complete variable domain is SQTIHQWPATLVQPVGSPLSLECTVEGTSNPNLYWYRQAAGRGLQLLFYSVGIGQISSEVPQNLSASRPQDRQFILSSKKLLLSDSGFYLCAWSVKGAPYEQYFGPGTRLTVT.

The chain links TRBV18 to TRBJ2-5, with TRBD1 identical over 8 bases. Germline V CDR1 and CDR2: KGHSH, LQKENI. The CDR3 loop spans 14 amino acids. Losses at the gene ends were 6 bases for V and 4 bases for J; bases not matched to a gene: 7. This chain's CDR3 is CASSLGQAPETQYF. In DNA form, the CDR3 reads TGTGCCAGCTCCCTGGGACAGGCTCCAGAGACCCAGTACTTC. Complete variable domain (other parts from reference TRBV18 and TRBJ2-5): NAGVMQNPRHLVRRRGQEARLRCSPMKGHSHVYWYRQLPEEGLKFMVYLQKENIIDESGMPKERFSAEFPKEGPSILRIQQVVRGDSAAYFCASSLGQAPETQYFGPGTRLLVL.

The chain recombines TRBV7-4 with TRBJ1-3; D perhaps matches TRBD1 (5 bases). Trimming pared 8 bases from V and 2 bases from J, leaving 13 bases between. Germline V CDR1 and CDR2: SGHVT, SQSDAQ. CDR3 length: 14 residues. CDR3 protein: CASRIQETGNTIYF. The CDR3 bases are TGTGCCAGCCGGATACAGGAGACTGGAAACACCATATATTTT.

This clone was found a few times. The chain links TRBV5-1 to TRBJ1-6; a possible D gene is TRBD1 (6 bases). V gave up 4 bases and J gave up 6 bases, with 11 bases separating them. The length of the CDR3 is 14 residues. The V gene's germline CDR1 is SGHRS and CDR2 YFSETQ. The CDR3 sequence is CASSTWTVNSPLHF. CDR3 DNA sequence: TGCGCCAGCAGCACATGGACAGTTAATTCACCCCTCCACTTT.

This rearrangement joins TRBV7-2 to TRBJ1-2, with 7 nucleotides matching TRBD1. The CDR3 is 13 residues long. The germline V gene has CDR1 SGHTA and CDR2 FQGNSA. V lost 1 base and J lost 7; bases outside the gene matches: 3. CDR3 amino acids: CASSLDRGGGYTF. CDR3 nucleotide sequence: TGTGCCAGCAGCTTAGACAGGGGTGGTGGCTACACCTTC.

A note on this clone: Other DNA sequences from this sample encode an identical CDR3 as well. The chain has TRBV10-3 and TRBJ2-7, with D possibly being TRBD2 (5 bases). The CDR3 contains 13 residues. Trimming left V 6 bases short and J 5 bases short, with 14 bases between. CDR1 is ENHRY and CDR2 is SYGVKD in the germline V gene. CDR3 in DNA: TGTGCCATCAGGGACTCGTGGACCCACGAGCAGTACTTC. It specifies CAIRDSWTHEQYF.

CDR3 loop: CASSTNRELDGYTF. The DNA for the CDR3 is TGTGCCAGTAGTACGAACAGGGAGTTGGATGGCTACACCTTC. The rearrangement joins TRBV19 to TRBJ1-2, with D possibly being TRBD1 (6 bases). The germline CDR1 and CDR2 sequences are LNHDA and SQIVND (reference sequence). CDR3 length: 14 amino acids. Between the trimmed V and J ends, which lost 4 bases and 6 bases, there was a span of 15 bases.

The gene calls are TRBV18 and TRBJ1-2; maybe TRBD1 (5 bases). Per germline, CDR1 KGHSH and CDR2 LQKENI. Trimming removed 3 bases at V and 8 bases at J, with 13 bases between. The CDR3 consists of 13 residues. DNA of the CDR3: TGTGCCAGCTCACCGGACAAAGCCTGGGGCTACACCTTC. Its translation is CASSPDKAWGYTF.

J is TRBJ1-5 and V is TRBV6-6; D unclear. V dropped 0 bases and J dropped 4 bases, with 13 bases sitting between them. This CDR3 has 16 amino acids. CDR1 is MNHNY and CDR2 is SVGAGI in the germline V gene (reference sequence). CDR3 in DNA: TGTGCCAGCAGTTACTCGGACGGAGGTGCTAATCAGCCCCAGCATTTT. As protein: CASSYSDGGANQPQHF.

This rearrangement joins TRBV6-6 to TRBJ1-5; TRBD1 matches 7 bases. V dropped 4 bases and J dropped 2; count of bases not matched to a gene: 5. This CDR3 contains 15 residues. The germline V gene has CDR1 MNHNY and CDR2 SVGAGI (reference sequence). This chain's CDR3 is CASSSRTGGNQPQHF. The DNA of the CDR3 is TGTGCCAGCAGTTCGCGAACAGGGGGCAATCAGCCCCAGCATTTT.

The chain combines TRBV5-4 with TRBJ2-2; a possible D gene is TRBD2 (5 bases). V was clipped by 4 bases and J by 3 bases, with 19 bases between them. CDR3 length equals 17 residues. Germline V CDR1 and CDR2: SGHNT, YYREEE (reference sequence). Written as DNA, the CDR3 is TGTGCCAGCAGCAAAACGCAGAGTACTAGGGACACCGGGGAGCTGTTTTTT. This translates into CASSKTQSTRDTGELFF.